This TCR beta chain was obtained from a study of blood T cell repertoires in COVID-19. The overall study: The study drew acute and convalescent COVID-19 samples from the United States, Italy and Spain. From T cells, B-cell-depleted T cells, or PBMCs came the material, which was cDNA or gDNA.

The CDR3 is 11 residues long. V was pared by 3 bases and J by 6 bases, with 9 bases between. Germline loops: CDR1 DFQATT, CDR2 SNEGSKA (reference sequence). In the study's own analysis: Reference gene primer amplification gave estimated nucleated cell counts. Profiled with immunoSEQ multiplex PCR; TCRdb holds only in-frame clones, not every one. That table is the source of V, J and clone size, and D and trimming were worked out from the DNA. The data hold 200,000 to 300,000 clones, with around 90% observed a single time. The receptor comes from a man aged 55-75 years who had recovered from COVID-19. Sequencing input: peripheral blood. The chain has TRBV20-1 and TRBJ2-7; D possibly corresponds to TRBD1 (5 bases). CDR3 protein: CSASKGREQYF. The CDR3, as DNA: TGCAGTGCTAGCAAGGGGCGCGAGCAGTACTTC.